These T cell receptor beta chains were read from a single sample in a study of cytomegalovirus exposure and HLA in healthy donors. This table comes from immunoSEQ multiplex PCR, and its TCRdb copy is limited to in-frame clones, with some not included. The sample consists of about 190,000 clones, under 85% of them appearing once. Sample: PBMCs. These receptors were taken from a woman between 18 and 29 years old in good health and CMV-seronegative. The CDR3 runs from the conserved cysteine through the conserved F or W. D genes are given only for firm matches. A clone size is listed for some rows: how often the clone was seen (once, few, many), or a class if it is expanded.

size	V	J	D	CDR3	DNA
once	TRBV6-4	TRBJ1-6	.	CASHGTGRGNSPLHF	TGTGCCAGCCATGGAACAGGCCGGGGGAATTCACCCCTCCACTTT
.	TRBV27	TRBJ1-1	.	CASSLSPPGTEAFF	TGTGCCAGCAGTTTATCCCCTCCGGGGACTGAAGCTTTCTTT
.	TRBV18	TRBJ1-2	.	CASSPDRLAHGYTF	TGTGCCAGCTCACCAGACAGACTGGCCCATGGCTACACCTTC
.	TRBV5-1	TRBJ2-7	.	CASSLQGYEQYF	TGCGCCAGCAGCTTGCAGGGGTACGAGCAGTACTTC
.	TRBV19	TRBJ2-3	.	CASRDTGTTDTQYF	TGTGCCAGTAGGGACACAGGGACCACAGATACGCAGTATTTT
.	TRBV27	TRBJ2-3	.	CASSLFRQADTQYF	TGTGCCAGCAGTTTATTCCGGCAGGCAGATACGCAGTATTTT
.	TRBV6-5	TRBJ1-2	TRBD1	CASSDPGQGVRDTF	TGTGCCAGCAGTGACCCGGGACAGGGGGTTAGGGACACCTTC
.	TRBV2	TRBJ2-1	TRBD2	CASSEAVAGRGEQFF	TGTGCCAGCAGTGAGGCGGTAGCGGGGCGGGGAGAGCAGTTCTTC
.	TRBV2	TRBJ2-4	TRBD1	CASRTTGVRGSIQYF	TGTGCCAGCAGAACTACAGGGGTTAGGGGATCCATTCAGTACTTC
.	TRBV4-3	TRBJ2-5	TRBD2	CASSQGLAGDSETQYF	TGCGCCAGCAGCCAAGGACTAGCGGGAGACTCAGAGACCCAGTACTTC
.	TRBV6-6	TRBJ1-4	.	CASSPRTGLGEKLFF	TGTGCCAGCAGTCCGAGAACAGGGCTTGGTGAAAAACTGTTTTTT
.	TRBV6-6	TRBJ2-5	.	CASRQTAAYQETQYF	TGTGCCAGCAGACAGACAGCCGCGTACCAAGAGACCCAGTACTTC
.	TRBV28	TRBJ1-5	TRBD1	CASSLTGVGNQPQHF	TGTGCCAGCAGCTTGACAGGGGTCGGCAATCAGCCCCAGCATTTT
few	TRBV15	TRBJ1-2	TRBD1	CATSRDLTGTGKDYTF	TGTGCCACCAGCAGAGATCTCACCGGGACAGGGAAGGACTACACCTTC
.	TRBV7-9	TRBJ2-1	TRBD2	CASSPPGTSGGSSYNEQFF	TGTGCCAGCAGCCCTCCCGGGACTAGCGGGGGGAGCTCCTACAATGAGCAGTTCTTC
.	TRBV7-8	TRBJ1-6	TRBD1	CASKIGTAGTSGSPLHF	TGTGCCAGCAAAATAGGGACAGCGGGTACTTCAGGTTCACCCCTCCACTTT
once	TRBV4-1	TRBJ2-1	TRBD2	CASSPPSGRGGRNEQFF	TGCGCCAGCAGCCCTCCTAGTGGGCGGGGGGGCCGCAATGAGCAGTTCTTC
.	TRBV6-1	TRBJ1-5	.	CASSRQTSSNQPQHF	TGTGCCAGCAGTAGACAAACTAGTAGCAATCAGCCCCAGCATTTT
.	TRBV7-8	TRBJ1-2	TRBD1	CASSQTGNYGYTF	TGTGCCAGCAGTCAGACAGGGAACTATGGCTACACCTTC
.	TRBV4-1	TRBJ2-7	TRBD1	CASSQVQGAPYEQYF	TGCGCCAGCAGCCAAGTCCAGGGGGCTCCCTACGAGCAGTACTTC
.	TRBV10-1	TRBJ2-3	TRBD2	CASSERREPYTDTQYF	TGCGCCAGCAGTGAGCGGCGGGAGCCTTACACAGATACGCAGTATTTT
.	TRBV5-1	TRBJ2-7	TRBD2	CASSFQAGGSSYEQYF	TGCGCCAGCAGCTTTCAAGCGGGAGGGAGCTCCTACGAGCAGTACTTC
.	TRBV7-2	TRBJ2-4	TRBD2	CASSQDAGGRKNIQYF	TGTGCCAGCAGCCAAGACGCGGGGGGGCGTAAAAACATTCAGTACTTC